This is a list of T cell receptor beta chains from one sample in a study of naive and memory T cell subsets. One entry per CDR3 protein, called by TCRdb with MiXCR from the UMI-ligation and nested PCR reads. The table lists about 120,000 distinct CDR3 sequences, 35% to 40% of them singletons. The specimen sequenced was central memory CD4+ T cells from blood. The receptors here all came from a human donor in good health. The CDR3 runs from the conserved cysteine through the conserved F or W. D genes are given only for firm matches. Size is stated for part of the rows, as once, few or many counts, or as a class when the clone is expanded.

j_call cdr3_length d_call clone_size v_call cdr3_aa cdr3_nt
TRBJ2-3 16 . many TRBV24-1 CATSDFSRSSTDTQYF TGTGCCACCAGTGATTTTTCCAGGAGTAGCACAGATACGCAGTATTTT
TRBJ1-2 14 . once TRBV7-9 CASSSEVSRGGYTF TGTGCCAGCAGCTCAGAGGTCTCACGCGGCGGCTACACCTTC
TRBJ2-2 15 . once TRBV5-1 CASSLGGASSRELFF TGCGCCAGCAGCTTGGGTGGGGCCTCCAGCCGGGAGCTGTTTTTT
TRBJ2-7 15 . . TRBV5-1 CASSLGRLGSYEQYF TGCGCCAGCAGCTTGGGAAGACTAGGGAGCTACGAGCAGTACTTC
TRBJ2-1 16 TRBD2 . TRBV18 CASSYLAGESYNEQFF TGTGCCAGCTCATATCTAGCGGGAGAGTCTTACAATGAGCAGTTCTTC
TRBJ2-1 11 . . TRBV6-5 CASSAIGEQFF TGTGCCAGCAGTGCAATCGGTGAGCAGTTCTTC
TRBJ2-7 14 TRBD2 many TRBV24-1 CATSPSGRPYEQYF TGTGCCACCAGCCCTAGCGGGAGACCCTACGAGCAGTACTTC
TRBJ2-3 15 . . TRBV9 CASSVVTAAGDTQYF TGTGCCAGCAGCGTAGTAACAGCGGCGGGGGATACGCAGTATTTT
TRBJ2-7 16 . few TRBV7-2 CASSSRGSATRYEQYF TGTGCCAGCAGCTCCCGTGGGAGCGCTACGAGGTACGAGCAGTACTTC
TRBJ2-1 12 . . TRBV7-2 CASNPSGGEQFF TGTGCCAGCAACCCGTCAGGAGGTGAGCAGTTCTTC
TRBJ2-5 13 . . TRBV5-1 CASSTDGRETQYF TGCGCCAGCAGCACGGACGGTAGGGAGACCCAGTACTTC
TRBJ1-1 14 TRBD1 . TRBV28 CASREGARGRGAFF TGTGCCAGCAGGGAAGGGGCCAGGGGGCGTGGAGCTTTCTTT
TRBJ1-4 14 TRBD1 . TRBV29-1 CSVEGRDRGGKLFF TGCAGCGTTGAGGGCCGGGACAGGGGTGGAAAACTGTTTTTT
TRBJ2-3 15 . few TRBV6-6 CASKWGETNTDTQYF TGTGCCAGCAAATGGGGGGAGACAAACACAGATACGCAGTATTTT
TRBJ1-6 13 . few TRBV20-1 CSVGRKEGSPLHF TGCAGTGTGGGACGGAAGGAGGGCTCACCCCTCCACTTT
TRBJ2-5 11 . . TRBV20-1 CSVFTMKTQYF TGCAGTGTCTTTACCATGAAGACCCAGTACTTC
TRBJ2-1 11 . . TRBV29-1 CSGGTNNEQFF TGCAGCGGGGGAACGAACAATGAGCAGTTCTTC
TRBJ2-2 16 . . TRBV28 CASSFFRIGNTGELFF TGTGCCAGCAGTTTCTTCAGGATAGGGAACACCGGGGAGCTGTTTTTT
TRBJ2-7 12 TRBD1 . TRBV20-1 CSAETGGFEQYF TGCAGTGCCGAAACAGGGGGCTTCGAGCAGTACTTC
TRBJ2-5 16 TRBD2 few TRBV11-2 CASSLRTSGAQETQYF TGTGCCAGCAGCCTACGGACTAGCGGGGCCCAAGAGACCCAGTACTTC
TRBJ2-1 13 TRBD2 . TRBV11-3 CASSPSGRNEQFF TGTGCCAGCAGCCCTAGCGGGAGAAATGAGCAGTTCTTC
TRBJ2-7 12 . few TRBV27 CASSSTSYEQYF TGTGCCAGCAGTTCGACATCTTACGAGCAGTACTTC
TRBJ2-1 16 TRBD2 . TRBV12-3/TRBV12-4 CASSPVTSGSYNEQFF TGTGCCAGCAGTCCGGTCACTAGCGGGAGCTACAATGAGCAGTTCTTC
TRBJ2-7 14 . . TRBV5-1 CASSLSRPTDEQYF TGCGCCAGCAGCTTGAGCAGACCTACCGACGAGCAGTACTTC
TRBJ2-1 16 TRBD2 many TRBV6-2/TRBV6-3 CASSYFGTSVYNEQFF TGTGCCAGCAGTTACTTCGGGACTAGCGTTTACAATGAGCAGTTCTTC
TRBJ1-1 14 . few TRBV11-2 CASIPTSFNTEAFF TGTGCCAGCATCCCGACATCCTTTAACACTGAAGCTTTCTTT
TRBJ2-7 13 . . TRBV20-1 CSASPRAEGEQYF TGCAGTGCTAGCCCCAGGGCTGAGGGCGAGCAGTACTTC
TRBJ2-3 11 . . TRBV5-1 CASRAGDTQYF TGCGCCAGCAGAGCGGGAGATACGCAGTATTTT
TRBJ1-1 14 TRBD1 few TRBV5-1 CASSPGQGATEAFF TGCGCCAGCAGCCCCGGACAGGGAGCAACTGAAGCTTTCTTT
TRBJ2-2 17 TRBD2 . TRBV7-8 CASSLVVAGGSTGELFF TGTGCCAGCAGCTTAGTTGTAGCGGGAGGGAGCACCGGGGAGCTGTTTTTT
TRBJ2-1 14 TRBD2 . TRBV29-1 CSVEALAGVSEQFF TGCAGCGTTGAGGCACTAGCGGGAGTCAGTGAGCAGTTCTTC
TRBJ2-3 15 TRBD2 few TRBV27 CASSKSGRPTDTQYF TGTGCCAGCAGTAAGAGCGGGAGGCCCACAGATACGCAGTATTTT
TRBJ2-1 18 TRBD2 . TRBV4-3 CASSQAGLAVSSYNEQFF TGCGCCAGCAGCCAGGCGGGACTAGCGGTTAGCTCCTACAATGAGCAGTTCTTC
TRBJ2-5 21 TRBD1 few TRBV5-8 CASSFSRAEGAGTGRRETQYF TGTGCCAGCAGCTTTTCCCGGGCCGAAGGGGCCGGGACAGGGAGGCGAGAGACCCAGTACTTC
TRBJ2-5 14 TRBD1 once TRBV28 CASRSTGYQETQYF TGTGCCAGCAGATCGACAGGGTACCAAGAGACCCAGTACTTC
TRBJ2-4 15 TRBD2 few TRBV6-5 CASSYKRERGGIQYF TGTGCCAGCAGTTATAAGCGGGAGAGGGGGGGCATTCAGTACTTC
TRBJ2-7 18 TRBD1 few TRBV6-6 CASSSSLGTGLRRNEQYF TGTGCCAGCAGTTCCTCTCTTGGGACAGGGTTGAGGAGAAACGAGCAGTACTTC
TRBJ2-1 17 TRBD2 . TRBV27 CASSPRLAGGVYNEQFF TGTGCCAGCAGTCCCCGACTAGCGGGAGGAGTTTACAATGAGCAGTTCTTC
TRBJ2-3 15 . . TRBV6-2/TRBV6-3 CASSYVGSPTDTQYF TGTGCCAGCAGTTACGTCGGGAGCCCCACAGATACGCAGTATTTT
TRBJ2-5 16 TRBD2 . TRBV29-1 CSVEDFAGTSGETQYF TGCAGCGTTGAAGACTTCGCCGGGACTAGCGGAGAGACCCAGTACTTC
TRBJ1-2 11 . . TRBV29-1 CSVVIVGGYTF TGCAGCGTAGTTATAGTTGGTGGCTACACCTTC
TRBJ2-5 12 . . TRBV28 CASSFQGITQYF TGTGCCAGCAGTTTTCAGGGGATAACCCAGTACTTC
TRBJ2-1 17 TRBD1 once TRBV10-3 CAISAGLRDSHSNEQFF TGTGCCATCAGTGCTGGTCTGAGGGACAGTCATTCCAATGAGCAGTTCTTC
TRBJ1-1 13 TRBD1 few TRBV7-2 CASSANRGTEAFF TGTGCCAGCAGCGCGAACAGGGGAACTGAAGCTTTCTTT
TRBJ2-3 17 . . TRBV18 CASSPVSGGSSADTQYF TGTGCCAGCTCACCAGTAAGTGGCGGAAGCAGCGCAGATACGCAGTATTTT
TRBJ2-7 14 . . TRBV10-3 CAIEDPGSSYEQYF TGTGCCATCGAGGACCCCGGAAGCTCCTACGAGCAGTACTTC